Detailed here is one TCR beta chain. The antigen remains unidentified. This sample was taken from a study of multiple sclerosis patients with progressive multifocal leukoencephalopathy. Each PCR contained spiked synthetic TR CDR3 controls spanning every V-J pairing. Profiled with immunoSEQ multiplex PCR; TCRdb holds only in-frame clones, not every one. The top ten hold around 2.5% of the sample, which has about 25,000 clones, approximately 89% seen once. Documented time point: about a year of natalizumab therapy. Longitudinal control samples came from natalizumab-treated multiple sclerosis patients without PML. Samples T1 and T2 were drawn at 6 and 12 months of therapy, respectively. Broader study findings: Expanded clones at PML onset predated and persisted through natalizumab therapy.

The CDR3 spans 14 residues. From germline, CDR1 is MNHNY and CDR2 SVGAGI (reference sequence). The ends were cut back, 0 bases at V and 1 base at J, with 6 bases in the middle. The chain has TRBV6-6 and TRBJ1-1; perhaps TRBD1 as D (6 bases). The receptor's source is a man aged 30 to 45 with multiple sclerosis. This specimen was PBMCs, taken from a patient treated with natalizumab. CDR3 in DNA: TGTGCCAGCAGTTACTCGGACAGGAACACTGAAGCTTTCTTT. This translates into CASSYSDRNTEAFF.